This entry is about one T cell receptor (beta chain). The data were obtained in a study of blood T cell repertoires in COVID-19. In the study overall: Some COVID-19 samples were acute and others convalescent; all came from the United States, Italy and Spain. T cells, B-cell-depleted T cells, or PBMCs supplied cDNA or gDNA.

Study processing details: The assay estimated nucleated cells by amplifying reference gene primers. Profiling relied on immunoSEQ multiplex PCR, and the TCRdb table lists in-frame clones only, not all of them. V, J and clone size derive from that table, while D and trimming were established from the DNA sequence. This table holds roughly 78,000 clones, about nine tenths found once. The germline V gene encodes CDR1 MNHEY and CDR2 SMNVEV (reference sequence). The CDR3 length is 12 residues. V was clipped by 7 bases and J by 1 base, with 4 bases between them. This sequence joins TRBV27 and TRBJ2-2, with D unresolved. The source is a woman in her fifties or sixties with acute or convalescent COVID-19. Sequencing input: peripheral blood. The CDR3 loop reads CASTGNTGELFF. The CDR3 DNA sequence: TGTGCCAGCACGGGGAACACCGGGGAGCTGTTTTTT.